Many counts were recorded for the clone carrying this T cell receptor (beta chain). Its target is not known. This sample is part of a study of T cells after yellow fever vaccination. Study context: Fractions of low cell number were prepared using SMART-Seq v4 Ultra Low Input. Study conclusions and caveats: Most clones from primary vaccination resurfaced after the booster (96% CD4, less than 90% CD8). From the bulk population, abundant clonotypes could contaminate and appear within FACS-sorted repertoires.

For TCR, cDNA came from 5'RACE template switching, which added a universal primer site and UMIs. TCRdb re-called the 5' RACE reads with MiXCR, one entry per CDR3 protein. The sample lists about 69,000 distinct CDR3 sequences, approximately 5.9% occurring once. This sequence originates from a man aged 18 to 30 who received the YFV17D yellow fever vaccine. The source material was CD4+ T cells sorted from PBMCs, sampled less than 16 days after the first yellow fever vaccination.

CDR3 sequence reads: CASKRAPGEYEQYF. CDR3 sequence (DNA): TGTGCCAGTAAACGGGCACCAGGGGAGTACGAGCAGTACTTC. This sequence joins TRBV19 and TRBJ2-7, with D perhaps matching TRBD1 (6 bases). In germline, CDR1 is LNHDA, CDR2 SQIVND (reference sequence). V was pared by 7 bases and J by 4 bases, with 17 bases between. The CDR3 covers 14 residues.